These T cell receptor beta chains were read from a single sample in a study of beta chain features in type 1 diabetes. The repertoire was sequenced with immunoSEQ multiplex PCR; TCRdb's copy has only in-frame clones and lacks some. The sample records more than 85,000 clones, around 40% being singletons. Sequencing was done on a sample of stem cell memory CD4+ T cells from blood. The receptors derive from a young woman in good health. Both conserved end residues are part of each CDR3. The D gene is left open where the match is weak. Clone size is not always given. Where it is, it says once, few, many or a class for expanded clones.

CDR3 DNA: TGTGCCAGCAGCCTGCCAAGGTTCCTCCGGGGAACCGGGGAGCTGTTTTTT
CDR3 protein: CASSLPRFLRGTGELFF
D gene: .
clone size: .
V gene: TRBV13
J gene: TRBJ2-2

CDR3 DNA: TGTGCCAGCAGCCGGACCGGACTAGCGACTGTCGTAGATACGCAGTATTTT
CDR3 protein: CASSRTGLATVVDTQYF
D gene: TRBD2
clone size: .
V gene: TRBV7-9
J gene: TRBJ2-3

CDR3 DNA: TGTGCCAGCAGCCGAACAGGGAAGGTGAACACTGAAGCTTTCTTT
CDR3 protein: CASSRTGKVNTEAFF
D gene: .
clone size: .
V gene: TRBV6-5
J gene: TRBJ1-1

CDR3 DNA: TGTGCCAGCAACCACCATGGACAGGGCGGGGAAAAACTGTTTTTT
CDR3 protein: CASNHHGQGGEKLFF
D gene: TRBD1
clone size: .
V gene: TRBV28
J gene: TRBJ1-4

CDR3 DNA: TGTGCCAGCAGCTTAGATATCAGGGGCACAGATACGCAGTATTTT
CDR3 protein: CASSLDIRGTDTQYF
D gene: .
clone size: .
V gene: TRBV7-2
J gene: TRBJ2-3

CDR3 DNA: TGTGCCAGCAGCGTCGGCTCACGGGAAAGCGAGCAGTACTTC
CDR3 protein: CASSVGSRESEQYF
D gene: .
clone size: .
V gene: TRBV9
J gene: TRBJ2-7

CDR3 DNA: TGTGCCAGCAGCGTAGGACTAGCGATCAACAATGAGCAGTTCTTC
CDR3 protein: CASSVGLAINNEQFF
D gene: TRBD2
clone size: .
V gene: TRBV9
J gene: TRBJ2-1

CDR3 DNA: TGTGCCAGCAGTTTAGAGACACCGATCCAAGAGACCCAGTACTTC
CDR3 protein: CASSLETPIQETQYF
D gene: .
clone size: few
V gene: TRBV7-9
J gene: TRBJ2-5

CDR3 DNA: TGTGCCAGCAGCCGGACAGTCTACGAGCAGTACTTC
CDR3 protein: CASSRTVYEQYF
D gene: .
clone size: .
V gene: TRBV7-9
J gene: TRBJ2-7

CDR3 DNA: TGTGCCAGCAGTTCAGGGGGCTCAGGAGACACTGAAGCTTTCTTT
CDR3 protein: CASSSGGSGDTEAFF
D gene: TRBD1
clone size: few
V gene: TRBV6-6
J gene: TRBJ1-1

CDR3 DNA: TGTGCCAGTGACAGGGGGCGTCAGCCCCAGCATTTT
CDR3 protein: CASDRGRQPQHF
D gene: TRBD1
clone size: few
V gene: TRBV19
J gene: TRBJ1-5

CDR3 DNA: TGTGCCAGCAGCCCCCGGACAGAGAACACTGAAGCTTTCTTT
CDR3 protein: CASSPRTENTEAFF
D gene: .
clone size: .
V gene: TRBV9
J gene: TRBJ1-1

CDR3 DNA: TGTGCCAGCAGTAGCCGGGGGGGGGCCAAAAACATTCAGTACTTC
CDR3 protein: CASSSRGGAKNIQYF
D gene: TRBD2
clone size: .
V gene: TRBV6-6
J gene: TRBJ2-4

CDR3 DNA: TGTGCCAGCACCGGGACTAGCGGGATCGCCTCCTACAATGAGCAGTTCTTC
CDR3 protein: CASTGTSGIASYNEQFF
D gene: TRBD2
clone size: .
V gene: TRBV9
J gene: TRBJ2-1

CDR3 DNA: TGTGCCAGCAGTTTAGGGGCAGGGGGACCTTACAATGAGCAGTTCTTC
CDR3 protein: CASSLGAGGPYNEQFF
D gene: TRBD1
clone size: .
V gene: TRBV28
J gene: TRBJ2-1

CDR3 DNA: TGTGCCAGCAGTCCTTCGGGACTAGCGGGAGGGCCCCTCTCCTACGAGCAGTACTTC
CDR3 protein: CASSPSGLAGGPLSYEQYF
D gene: TRBD2
clone size: .
V gene: TRBV28
J gene: TRBJ2-7

CDR3 DNA: TGCGCCAGCAGCGGTCTTGCAGGGGGACCAGATACGCAGTATTTT
CDR3 protein: CASSGLAGGPDTQYF
D gene: TRBD1
clone size: few
V gene: TRBV5-1
J gene: TRBJ2-3

CDR3 DNA: TGTGCCAGCAGCGAAAGACTAGCGGGATACAATGAGCAGTTCTTC
CDR3 protein: CASSERLAGYNEQFF
D gene: TRBD2
clone size: few
V gene: TRBV9
J gene: TRBJ2-1

CDR3 DNA: TGTGCCAGTAGTATACAGGGGGCCGGCACAGATACGCAGTATTTT
CDR3 protein: CASSIQGAGTDTQYF
D gene: TRBD1
clone size: once
V gene: TRBV19
J gene: TRBJ2-3

CDR3 DNA: TGCGCCAGCAGCGTGACTAGCGGGACCTACAATGAGCAGTTCTTC
CDR3 protein: CASSVTSGTYNEQFF
D gene: TRBD2
clone size: .
V gene: TRBV5-1
J gene: TRBJ2-1

CDR3 DNA: TGTGCCAGCAGCCAAGGTCTTCTAGCGGGAGGGAGAGGAGATACGCAGTATTTT
CDR3 protein: CASSQGLLAGGRGDTQYF
D gene: TRBD2
clone size: .
V gene: TRBV4-2
J gene: TRBJ2-3

CDR3 DNA: TGTGCCAGTAGTATCTGGGGAGACACTGAAGCTTTCTTT
CDR3 protein: CASSIWGDTEAFF
D gene: .
clone size: .
V gene: TRBV19
J gene: TRBJ1-1

CDR3 DNA: TGCAGCGTTGTAGGAGGGAGAAGTTCCTACGAGCAGTACTTC
CDR3 protein: CSVVGGRSSYEQYF
D gene: .
clone size: .
V gene: TRBV29-1
J gene: TRBJ2-7